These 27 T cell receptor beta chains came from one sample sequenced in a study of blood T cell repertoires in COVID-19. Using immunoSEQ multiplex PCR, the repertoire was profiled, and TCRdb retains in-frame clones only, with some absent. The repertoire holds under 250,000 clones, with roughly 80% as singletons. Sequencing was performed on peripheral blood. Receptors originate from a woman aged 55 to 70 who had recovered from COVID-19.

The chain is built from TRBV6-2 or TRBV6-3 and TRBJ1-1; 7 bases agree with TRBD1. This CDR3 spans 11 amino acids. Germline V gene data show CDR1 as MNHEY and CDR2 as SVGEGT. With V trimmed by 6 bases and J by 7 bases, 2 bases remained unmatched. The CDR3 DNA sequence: TGTGCCAGCAGCCAGGGGGTTGAAGCTTTCTTT. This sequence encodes CASSQGVEAFF.

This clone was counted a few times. The CDR3, as DNA: TGTGCCAGCTGGACAGGGGATGGCAATCAGCCCCAGCATTTT. Translated: CASWTGDGNQPQHF. This chain links TRBV6-5 with TRBJ1-5; 9 positions agree with TRBD1. CDR3 size: 14 residues. In germline, CDR1 is MNHEY, CDR2 SVGAGI. J lost 2 bases, V lost 8 bases, and 4 bases had no gene match.

The CDR3: CASGPLSGVDNEQFF. The CDR3 DNA follows: TGTGCCAGTGGACCGCTAAGCGGGGTCGACAATGAGCAGTTCTTC. This rearrangement joins TRBV19 to TRBJ2-1, with 7 bases fitting TRBD2. Trimming cost V 8 bases and J 5 bases; bases outside gene matches: 12. This CDR3 comprises 15 residues. CDR1 is LNHDA and CDR2 is SQIVND in the germline V gene (reference sequence). The full variable domain, in which reference TRBV19 and TRBJ2-1 provide the parts outside the CDR3, is DGGITQSPKYLFRKEGQNVTLSCEQNLNHDAMYWYRQDPGQGLRLIYYSQIVNDFQKGDIAEGYSVSREKKESFPLTVTSAQKNPTAFYLCASGPLSGVDNEQFFGPGTRLTVL.

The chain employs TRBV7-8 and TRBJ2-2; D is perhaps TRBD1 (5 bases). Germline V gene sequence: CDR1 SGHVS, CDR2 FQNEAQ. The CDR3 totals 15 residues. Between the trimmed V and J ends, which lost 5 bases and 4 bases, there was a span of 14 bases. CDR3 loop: CASSLSGFGTGELFF. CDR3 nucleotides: TGTGCCAGCAGCCTTTCAGGGTTTGGCACCGGGGAGCTGTTTTTT.

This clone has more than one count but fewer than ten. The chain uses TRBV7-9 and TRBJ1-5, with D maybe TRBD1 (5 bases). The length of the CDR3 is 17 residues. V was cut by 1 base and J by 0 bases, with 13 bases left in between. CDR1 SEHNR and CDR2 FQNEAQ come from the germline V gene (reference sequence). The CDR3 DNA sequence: TGTGCCAGCAGCTTAGGGGTGGGAAGGGGTAGCAATCAGCCCCAGCATTTT. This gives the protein CASSLGVGRGSNQPQHF.

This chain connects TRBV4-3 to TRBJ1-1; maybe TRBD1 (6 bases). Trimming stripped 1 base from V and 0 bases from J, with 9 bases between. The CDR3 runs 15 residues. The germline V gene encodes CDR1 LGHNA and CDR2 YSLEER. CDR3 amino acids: CASSQAHRVNTEAFF. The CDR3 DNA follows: TGCGCCAGCAGCCAAGCTCACAGGGTGAACACTGAAGCTTTCTTT.

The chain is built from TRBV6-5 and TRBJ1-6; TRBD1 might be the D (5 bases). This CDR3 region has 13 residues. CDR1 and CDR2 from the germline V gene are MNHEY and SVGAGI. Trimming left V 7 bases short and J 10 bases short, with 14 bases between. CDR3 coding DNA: TGTGCCAGCATCCGGGAGGGGTGGTCACCCCTCCACTTT. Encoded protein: CASIREGWSPLHF.

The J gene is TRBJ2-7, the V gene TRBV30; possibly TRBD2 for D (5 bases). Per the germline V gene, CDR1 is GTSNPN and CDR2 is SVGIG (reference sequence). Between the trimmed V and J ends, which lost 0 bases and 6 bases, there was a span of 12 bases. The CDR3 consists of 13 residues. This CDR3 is CAWSVRRALEQYF. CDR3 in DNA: TGTGCCTGGAGTGTACGGCGGGCGCTCGAGCAGTACTTC.

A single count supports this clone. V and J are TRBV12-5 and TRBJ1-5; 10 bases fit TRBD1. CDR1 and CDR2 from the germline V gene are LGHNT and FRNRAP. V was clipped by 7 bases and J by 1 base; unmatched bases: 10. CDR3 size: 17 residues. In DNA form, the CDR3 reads TGTGCTAGTGCACAGGGGACAGGGGAAATCAGCAATCAGCCCCAGCATTTT. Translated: CASAQGTGEISNQPQHF.

CDR3 sequence: CASSLPYVPSGGHAYEQYF. CDR3 bases: TGTGCCAGCAGCCTCCCCTATGTCCCTAGCGGGGGGCACGCCTACGAGCAGTACTTC. The V gene is TRBV3-1 (or the pseudogene TRBV3-2), the J gene TRBJ2-7, with 11 bases matching TRBD2. The germline V gene has CDR1 LGHDT and CDR2 YNNKEL (reference sequence). The J segment lost 2 bases and the V segment lost 4 bases, leaving 16 bases of the junction unmatched. The CDR3 is 19 residues long.

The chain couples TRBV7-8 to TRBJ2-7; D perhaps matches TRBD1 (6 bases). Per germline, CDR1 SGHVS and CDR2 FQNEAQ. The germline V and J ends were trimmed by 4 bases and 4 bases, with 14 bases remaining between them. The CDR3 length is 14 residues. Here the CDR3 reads CASSSRGKGYEQYF. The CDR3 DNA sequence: TGTGCCAGCAGCTCCAGGGGAAAAGGTTACGAGCAGTACTTC.

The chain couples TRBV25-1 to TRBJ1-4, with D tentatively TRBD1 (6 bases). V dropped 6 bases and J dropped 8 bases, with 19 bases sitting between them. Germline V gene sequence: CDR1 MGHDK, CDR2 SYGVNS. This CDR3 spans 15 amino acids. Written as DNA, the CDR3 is TGTGCCAGCAGCAAAGGCGGGGGGGCTGGAGAAAAACTGTTTTTT. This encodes CASSKGGGAGEKLFF.

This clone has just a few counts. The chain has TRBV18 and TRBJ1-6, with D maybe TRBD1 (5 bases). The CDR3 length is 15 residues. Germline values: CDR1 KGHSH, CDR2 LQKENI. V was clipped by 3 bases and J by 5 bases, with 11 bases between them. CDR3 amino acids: CASSPWGENNSPLHF. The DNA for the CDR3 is TGTGCCAGCTCACCGTGGGGGGAAAATAATTCACCCCTCCACTTT.

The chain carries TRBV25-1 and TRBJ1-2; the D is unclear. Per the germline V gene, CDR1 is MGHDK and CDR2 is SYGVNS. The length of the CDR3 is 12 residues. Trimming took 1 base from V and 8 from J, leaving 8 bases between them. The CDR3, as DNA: TGTGCCAGCAGTGAATCAGTGGAGGGCTACACCTTC. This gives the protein CASSESVEGYTF.

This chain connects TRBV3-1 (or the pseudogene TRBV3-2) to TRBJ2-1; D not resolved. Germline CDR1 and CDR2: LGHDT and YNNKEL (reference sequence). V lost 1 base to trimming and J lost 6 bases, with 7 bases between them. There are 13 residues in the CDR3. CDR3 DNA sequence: TGTGCCAGCAGCCAAGCAGCGCTCAATGAGCAGTTCTTC. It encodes CASSQAALNEQFF.

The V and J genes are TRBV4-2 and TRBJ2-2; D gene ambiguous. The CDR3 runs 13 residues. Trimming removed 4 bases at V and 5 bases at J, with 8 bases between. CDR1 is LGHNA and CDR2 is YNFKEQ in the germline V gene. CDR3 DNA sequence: TGTGCCAGCAGCCTAGAGAGAACCGGGGAGCTGTTTTTT. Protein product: CASSLERTGELFF.

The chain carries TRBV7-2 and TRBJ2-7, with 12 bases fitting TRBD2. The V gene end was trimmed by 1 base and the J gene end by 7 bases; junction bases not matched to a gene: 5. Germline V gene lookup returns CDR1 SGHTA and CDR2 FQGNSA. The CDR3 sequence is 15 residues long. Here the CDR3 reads CASSLGLAGVWEQYF. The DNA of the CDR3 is TGTGCCAGCAGCTTAGGACTAGCGGGGGTGTGGGAGCAGTACTTC.

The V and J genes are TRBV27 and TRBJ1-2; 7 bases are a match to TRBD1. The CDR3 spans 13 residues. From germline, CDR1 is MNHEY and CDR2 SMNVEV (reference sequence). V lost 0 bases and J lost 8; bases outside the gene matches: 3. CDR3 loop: CASSLSRGRGYTF. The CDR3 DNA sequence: TGTGCCAGCAGTTTATCGAGGGGGCGGGGCTACACCTTC.

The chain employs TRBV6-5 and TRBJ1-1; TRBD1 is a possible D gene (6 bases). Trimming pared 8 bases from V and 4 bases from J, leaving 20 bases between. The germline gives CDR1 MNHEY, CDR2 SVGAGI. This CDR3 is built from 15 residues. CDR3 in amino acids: CASLAGTTSSTEAFF. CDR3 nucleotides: TGTGCCAGCTTGGCCGGGACAACGAGTAGCACTGAAGCTTTCTTT.

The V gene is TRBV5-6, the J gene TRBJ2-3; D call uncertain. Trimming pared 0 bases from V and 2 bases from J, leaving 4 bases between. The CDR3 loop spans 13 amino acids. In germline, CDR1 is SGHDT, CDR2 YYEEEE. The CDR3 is CASSLDTTDTQYF. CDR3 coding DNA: TGTGCCAGCAGCTTGGACACCACAGATACGCAGTATTTT. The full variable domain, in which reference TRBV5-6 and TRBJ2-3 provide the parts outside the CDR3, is DAGVTQSPTHLIKTRGQQVTLRCSPKSGHDTVSWYQQALGQGPQFIFQYYEEEERQRGNFPDRFSGHQFPNYSSELNVNALLLGDSALYLCASSLDTTDTQYFGPGTRLTVL.

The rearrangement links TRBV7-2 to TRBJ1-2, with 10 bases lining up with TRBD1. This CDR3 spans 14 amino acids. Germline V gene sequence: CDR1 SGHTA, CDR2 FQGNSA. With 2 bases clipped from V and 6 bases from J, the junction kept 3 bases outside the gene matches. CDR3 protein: CASSLWGTGDGYTF. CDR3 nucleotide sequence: TGTGCCAGCAGCTTATGGGGGACAGGGGATGGCTACACCTTC.

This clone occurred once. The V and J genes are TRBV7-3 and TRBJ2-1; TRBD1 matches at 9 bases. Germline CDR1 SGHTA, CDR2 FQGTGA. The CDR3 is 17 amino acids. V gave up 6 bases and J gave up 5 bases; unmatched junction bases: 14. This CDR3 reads CASSPFGRDRVDNEQFF. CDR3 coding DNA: TGTGCCAGCAGTCCTTTCGGCCGGGACAGGGTAGACAATGAGCAGTTCTTC.

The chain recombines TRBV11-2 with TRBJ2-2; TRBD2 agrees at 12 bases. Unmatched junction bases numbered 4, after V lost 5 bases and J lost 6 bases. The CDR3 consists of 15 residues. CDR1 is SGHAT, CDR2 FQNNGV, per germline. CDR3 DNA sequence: TGTGCCAGCAGCCAACTAGCGGGGGGTGCCGGGGAGCTGTTTTTT. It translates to CASSQLAGGAGELFF. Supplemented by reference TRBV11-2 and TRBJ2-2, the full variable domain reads EAGVAQSPRYKIIEKRQSVAFWCNPISGHATLYWYQQILGQGPKLLIQFQNNGVVDDSQLPKDRFSAERLKGVDSTLKIQPAKLEDSAVYLCASSQLAGGAGELFFGEGSRLTVL.

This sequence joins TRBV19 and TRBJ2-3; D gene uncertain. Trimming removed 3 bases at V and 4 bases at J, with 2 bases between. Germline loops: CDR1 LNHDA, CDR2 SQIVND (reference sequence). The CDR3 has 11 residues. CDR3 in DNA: TGTGCCAGTAGTATCGCAGATACGCAGTATTTT. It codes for CASSIADTQYF.

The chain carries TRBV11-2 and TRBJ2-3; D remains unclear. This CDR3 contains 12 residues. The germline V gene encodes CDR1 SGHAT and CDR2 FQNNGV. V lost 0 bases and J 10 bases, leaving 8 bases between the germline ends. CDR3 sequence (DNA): TGTGCCAGCAGCTTAGATGAAACAGCGCAGTATTTT. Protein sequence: CASSLDETAQYF.

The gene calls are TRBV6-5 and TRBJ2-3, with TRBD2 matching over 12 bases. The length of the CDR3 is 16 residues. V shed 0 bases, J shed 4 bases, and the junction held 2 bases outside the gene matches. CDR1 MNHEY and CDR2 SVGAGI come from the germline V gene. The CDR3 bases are TGTGCCAGCAGTTACTCCGGGACTAGCGGGTCAGATACGCAGTATTTT. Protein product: CASSYSGTSGSDTQYF.

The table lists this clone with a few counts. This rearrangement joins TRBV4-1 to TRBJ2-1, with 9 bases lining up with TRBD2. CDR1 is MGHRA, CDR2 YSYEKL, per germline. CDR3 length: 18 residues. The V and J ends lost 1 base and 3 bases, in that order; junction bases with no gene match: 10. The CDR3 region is CASSQGRAAGGRYNEQFF. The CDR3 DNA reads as TGCGCCAGCAGCCAAGGAAGAGCGGCGGGGGGGCGCTACAATGAGCAGTTCTTC.